The following is a T cell receptor beta chain sequence with its context. Its antigen is currently unknown. This entry is derived from a study of cytomegalovirus exposure and HLA in healthy donors. Study-wide results and limits: About 87% or about 30% of the time was how often most TCR beta V segments were productive, according to an earlier analysis. V- and J-gene trimming of TCR beta was linked (in a later analysis) to a missense DCLRE1C variant.

The PCR ran on 60 Vbeta and 13 Jbeta primers. Assay used: immunoSEQ multiplex PCR; TCRdb lists only in-frame clones, some missing. The sample has some 130,000 clones; around three quarters are singletons. The length of the CDR3 is 13 residues. Germline V gene lookup returns CDR1 MDHEN and CDR2 SYDVKM. Trimming cost V 4 bases and J 2 bases, with 9 bases left between them. This TCR derives from a woman between 45 and 60 years old in good health and CMV-seronegative. Sample: PBMCs. J is TRBJ2-7 and V is TRBV28; D possibly corresponds to TRBD2 (6 bases). CDR3 nucleotides: TGTGCCAGCAGTTGGGACTCCGCCTACGAGCAGTACTTC. Its protein is CASSWDSAYEQYF.